The 8 T cell receptor beta chains listed next were all sequenced from one sample in a study of shared clonotypes between healthy human individuals. Positively selected for CCR7, the CD45RO-negative cells used as naive CD8 cells excluded terminally differentiated effector memory CD45RA+ cells. Profiling relied on immunoSEQ multiplex PCR, and the TCRdb table lists in-frame clones only, not all of them. The table has roughly 2.1 million clones, 90% to 95% seen once. Sequencing was performed on naive CD8+ T cells from PBMCs. The receptors stem from a man in his late teens or twenties in good health. Some clones in this sample may be carry-over from other donors' samples.

This chain links TRBV7-9 with TRBJ2-4, with 9 bases that match TRBD1. There are 14 residues in the CDR3. CDR1 is SEHNR and CDR2 is FQNEAQ in the germline V gene (reference sequence). The trim removed 3 bases at V and 9 bases at J, leaving 6 bases unmatched. The CDR3 here is CASSFDAGQGIQYF. The DNA of the CDR3 is TGTGCCAGCAGCTTCGACGCGGGACAGGGCATTCAGTACTTC.

The rearrangement uses TRBV5-8 and TRBJ1-1, with D perhaps TRBD1 (5 bases). This CDR3 is built from 14 residues. V was trimmed by 4 bases and J by 0 bases, leaving 10 bases between them. CDR1 and CDR2 from the germline V gene are SGHTS and YDEGEE. In DNA form, the CDR3 reads TGTGCCAGCAGCGATTCAGGGTTGAACACTGAAGCTTTCTTT. Amino acids: CASSDSGLNTEAFF.

J is TRBJ2-2 and V is TRBV27; D unresolved. Between the trimmed V and J ends, which lost 4 bases and 3 bases, there was a span of 18 bases. Germline CDR1 and CDR2: MNHEY and SMNVEV (reference sequence). The CDR3 is 17 residues long. The CDR3 coding sequence is TGTGCCAGCAGTTGGGGAACCGGGCCTAAGTACACCGGGGAGCTGTTTTTT. This sequence encodes CASSWGTGPKYTGELFF.

The chain carries TRBV4-1 and TRBJ2-1, with D tentatively TRBD2 (5 bases). The germline gives CDR1 MGHRA, CDR2 YSYEKL. This CDR3 has 19 residues. V shed 4 bases and J shed 0 bases, with 22 bases lying between them. The CDR3 sequence is CASSRKGSVGDSSYNEQFF. CDR3 coding DNA: TGCGCCAGCAGCCGCAAAGGATCGGTCGGGGATAGCTCCTACAATGAGCAGTTCTTC.

The chain has TRBV28 and TRBJ1-1; D is undetermined. V lost 2 bases to trimming and J lost 0 bases, with 13 bases between them. CDR3 length: 16 residues. Per the germline V gene, CDR1 is MDHEN and CDR2 is SYDVKM. The CDR3 is CASSLGPPGLNTEAFF. The CDR3 region has the DNA TGTGCCAGCAGTTTAGGTCCCCCGGGATTGAACACTGAAGCTTTCTTT.

This sequence joins TRBV6-1 and TRBJ2-7; D remains unclear. There are 13 residues in the CDR3. Germline V lookup: CDR1 MNHNS, CDR2 SASEGT. Trimming cost V 7 bases and J 2 bases, with 12 bases left between them. The CDR3 DNA reads as TGTGCCAGCACCATGACACCGACCTACGAGCAGTACTTC. It codes for CASTMTPTYEQYF.

The chain uses TRBV28 and TRBJ2-3, with 12 bases that match TRBD2. This CDR3 has 13 residues. After removal of 10 bases from V and 7 bases from J, the junction contained 6 bases not matched to a gene. CDR1 and CDR2 from the germline V gene are MDHEN and SYDVKM. The CDR3, as DNA: TGTGCCACCAAGGGACTAGCGGGCTATACGCAGTATTTT. Protein product: CATKGLAGYTQYF.

This chain joins TRBV27 and TRBJ2-7; TRBD2 might be the D (5 bases). The V gene's germline CDR1 is MNHEY and CDR2 SMNVEV (reference sequence). V lost 5 bases and J 1 base, leaving 15 bases between the germline ends. This CDR3 region has 15 residues. This chain's CDR3 is CASSLSWEFSYEQYF. CDR3 nucleotide sequence: TGTGCCAGCAGTCTCTCCTGGGAGTTTTCCTACGAGCAGTACTTC.